Presented here are 10 T cell receptor beta chains from one specimen sequenced in a study of blood T cell repertoires in COVID-19. Only in-frame clones appear in the TCRdb table, and some are missing; sequencing was by immunoSEQ multiplex PCR. This sample yields hundreds of thousands of clones, of which under 90% are seen a single time; around 3.4% belongs to the top ten. Input material: PBMCs or T cells enriched from blood (not recorded which). The receptors stem from a woman aged 55-69 years who had recovered from COVID-19.

This chain joins TRBV20-1 and TRBJ1-4; D is ambiguous. The CDR3 consists of 11 residues. V lost 7 bases and J 6 bases, leaving 9 bases between the germline ends. Germline assignment: CDR1 DFQATT and CDR2 SNEGSKA (reference sequence). CDR3 in DNA: TGCAGTGGGGAGGTGGATGAAAAACTGTTTTTT. It yields the protein CSGEVDEKLFF.

The chain uses TRBV7-2 and TRBJ2-6; 12 nucleotides agree with TRBD1. CDR1 is SGHTA, CDR2 FQGNSA, per germline. V was clipped by 8 bases and J by 4 bases; unmatched bases: 6. The CDR3 runs to 16 residues. As DNA, the CDR3 is TGTGCCAGCTCGGGACAGGGGGCTACAGGGGCCAACGTCCTGACTTTC. Translated, it gives CASSGQGATGANVLTF. Based on the CDR3 plus reference TRBV7-2 and TRBJ2-6, the full variable domain is GAGVSQSPSNKVTEKGKDVELRCDPISGHTALYWYRQSLGQGLEFLIYFQGNSAPDKSGLPSDRFSAERTGGSVSTLTIQRTQQEDSAVYLCASSGQGATGANVLTFGAGSRLTVL.

This clone showed up just a few times. The chain recombines TRBV10-3 with TRBJ2-2; 7 positions agree with TRBD2. Trimming cost V 2 bases and J 5 bases; bases outside gene matches: 5. CDR1 ENHRY and CDR2 SYGVKD come from the germline V gene. The CDR3 has 15 amino acids. The DNA of the CDR3 is TGTGCCATCAGTGAGACTAGCGTGGGGACCGGGGAGCTGTTTTTT. Translating it yields CAISETSVGTGELFF.

A remark on this clone: Other DNA sequences from this sample encode an identical CDR3 as well. The CDR3 protein is CASSSQGYGYTF. The CDR3 DNA is TGTGCCAGCAGCTCACAGGGGTATGGCTACACCTTC. The chain couples TRBV7-9 to TRBJ1-2, with TRBD1 matching 7 bases. V gave up 4 bases and J gave up 5 bases; unmatched junction bases: 1. This CDR3 has 12 amino acids. Germline CDR1 SEHNR, CDR2 FQNEAQ (reference sequence).

The chain is built from TRBV28 and TRBJ2-3; 10 bases match TRBD1. Germline V CDR1 and CDR2: MDHEN, SYDVKM. The CDR3 is made up of 15 amino acids. Losses at the gene ends were 5 bases for V and 4 bases for J; bases not matched to a gene: 6. This CDR3 is CASSLGQGGSDTQYF. The CDR3, as DNA: TGTGCCAGCAGTCTAGGACAGGGGGGGTCAGATACGCAGTATTTT.

CDR3 nucleotides: TGTGCCAGTAGCTCGCCTCCACAGGGTAACCAAGAGACCCAGTACTTC. Translation: CASSSPPQGNQETQYF. The chain couples TRBV19 to TRBJ2-5; the D gene is possibly TRBD1 (6 bases). The CDR3 covers 16 residues. With 6 bases removed from V and 0 bases from J, the gap between germline ends came to 17 bases. Germline CDR1 reads LNHDA; CDR2 reads SQIVND (reference sequence).

Written as DNA, the CDR3 is TGTGCCAGCAGCTTAGGGAGGGAGGCGGCCTGGAATGAGCAGTTCTTC. Translation: CASSLGREAAWNEQFF. The rearrangement uses TRBV11-2 and TRBJ2-1; the D gene is possibly TRBD2 (6 bases). Between the trimmed V and J ends, which lost 1 base and 7 bases, there was a span of 17 bases. The CDR3 has 16 amino acids. From germline, CDR1 is SGHAT and CDR2 FQNNGV.

The V gene is TRBV6-2 or TRBV6-3, the J gene TRBJ2-5; 8 bases align to TRBD2. Germline V gene data show CDR1 as MNHEY and CDR2 as SVGEGT. The CDR3 is 17 amino acids. Trimming removed 2 bases from V and 5 bases from J; junction bases left unmatched: 13. In DNA, the CDR3 is TGTGCCAGCAGTTACCCGAACGGAGCGGCGGGGGGTGAGACCCAGTACTTC. As protein: CASSYPNGAAGGETQYF.

The chain combines TRBV5-6 with TRBJ1-6; TRBD1 agrees at 7 bases. V was pared by 4 bases and J by 6 bases, with 4 bases of the junction left unmatched. Looked up from germline, CDR1 is SGHDT and CDR2 is YYEEEE. This CDR3 has 14 residues. CDR3 amino acids: CASSRDSLNSPLHF. The DNA for the CDR3 is TGTGCCAGCAGCCGGGACAGTCTTAATTCACCCCTCCACTTT.

The rearrangement links TRBV27 to TRBJ1-6, with 9 bases identical to TRBD1. The CDR3 has 16 amino acids. V lost 3 bases, J lost 10 bases, and 10 bases stayed unmatched. Germline V gives CDR1 MNHEY, CDR2 SMNVEV (reference sequence). CDR3 protein: CASSLDYRGRGSPLHF. The CDR3 nucleotides are TGTGCCAGCAGTTTGGATTACAGGGGGCGAGGCTCACCCCTCCACTTT.